The 9 T cell receptor beta chains below come from one sample, sequenced in a study of CD8+CD57+ T cells in acquired aplastic anemia. TCR beta VDJ combinations and CDR3 sequences were profiled from genomic DNA. TCRdb processed the reads anew with MiXCR; each CDR3 protein has one entry. The data show approximately 220,000 distinct CDR3 sequences, 40% to 50% seen once. Patients chosen for sequencing had shown CD8+CD57+ cell expansion by flow cytometry. What was sequenced was sorted CD4+, CD8+, or CD8+CD57+ T cells (not recorded which) from PBMCs. The source is a human donor with aplastic anemia.

The chain has TRBV4-3 and TRBJ1-1; D is ambiguous. The germline V and J ends were trimmed by 0 bases and 0 bases, with 11 bases remaining between them. Germline assignment: CDR1 LGHNA and CDR2 YSLEER. This CDR3 has 16 amino acids. CDR3 region: CASSQDVSGLNTEAFF. The CDR3 nucleotides are TGCGCCAGCAGCCAAGATGTTTCCGGGCTGAACACTGAAGCTTTCTTT.

This chain links TRBV10-3 with TRBJ1-3; 7 bases are shared with TRBD1. Germline CDR1 is ENHRY and CDR2 is SYGVKD. The CDR3 spans 15 residues. Unmatched junction bases numbered 3, after V lost 0 bases and J lost 4 bases. CDR3 DNA sequence: TGTGCCATCAGTGAGTCTCAGGGGGACGGAAACACCATATATTTT. Translation: CAISESQGDGNTIYF.

As to this clonotype: A junction end diverges from the germline sequence, so it may reflect a read error. This chain links TRBV7-9 with TRBJ2-3; D is unclear. CDR1 is SEHNR, CDR2 FQNEAQ, per germline (reference sequence). The CDR3 spans 14 residues. For the CDR3, the DNA is TGCGCCAGCAGCCCGTCGTCCAGCACAGATACGCAGTATTTT. Its protein product is CASSPSSSTDTQYF.

The chain uses TRBV15 and TRBJ1-3; 8 bases agree with TRBD1. CDR1 LNHNV and CDR2 YYDKDF come from the germline V gene (reference sequence). The CDR3 contains 17 residues. With 2 bases clipped from V and 3 bases from J, the junction kept 9 bases outside the gene matches. CDR3 DNA: TGTGCCACCAGCAGATCGGGGCCGACAGGGGATGGAAACACCATATATTTT. Protein sequence: CATSRSGPTGDGNTIYF.

Ten or more counts support this clonotype. V gene TRBV7-8 combines with J gene TRBJ2-5; TRBD2 aligns across 9 bases. CDR3 length: 20 residues. V was clipped by 1 base and J by 2 bases; unmatched bases: 17. Germline loops: CDR1 SGHVS, CDR2 FQNEAQ. The CDR3: CASSLVLGGASGDPQETQYF. CDR3 DNA: TGTGCCAGCAGCTTAGTTTTGGGGGGCGCTAGCGGGGACCCTCAAGAGACCCAGTACTTC.

This chain uses TRBV19 with TRBJ1-1, with 12 bases fitting TRBD1. From germline, CDR1 is LNHDA and CDR2 SQIVND (reference sequence). The V segment lost 3 bases and the J segment 7 bases; nucleotides outside the gene matches: 9. This CDR3 contains 16 residues. The CDR3 protein is CASSIPGQGAGSEAFF. CDR3 DNA sequence: TGTGCCAGTAGTATCCCGGGACAGGGGGCCGGGAGTGAAGCTTTCTTT.

The V and J genes are TRBV24-1 and TRBJ2-1, with TRBD1 identical over 8 bases. J gave up 9 bases and V 4 bases, and 13 bases lay outside the gene matches. The CDR3 totals 16 residues. Germline V CDR1 and CDR2: KGHDR, SFDVKD. CDR3 sequence: CATSEADRDAGGEQFF. The CDR3 DNA is TGTGCCACCAGTGAAGCGGACAGGGATGCCGGGGGTGAGCAGTTCTTC.

This clonotype was detected only a few times. The V and J genes are TRBV27 and TRBJ1-6, with 8 bases lining up with TRBD1. Looked up from germline, CDR1 is MNHEY and CDR2 is SMNVEV (reference sequence). The V and J ends lost 2 bases and 7 bases, in that order; junction bases with no gene match: 7. The CDR3 covers 16 residues. The CDR3, as DNA: TGTGCCAGCAGTTTAAAAAGGACAGGGCTCAATTCACCCCTCCACTTT. This sequence encodes CASSLKRTGLNSPLHF.

For this clonotype: The junction departs from the called germline gene at one end, perhaps through a read error. The rearrangement joins TRBV7-9 to TRBJ2-5; TRBD1 agrees at 10 bases. The CDR3 length is 10 residues. The germline CDR1 and CDR2 sequences are SEHNR and FQNEAQ (reference sequence). CDR3 amino acids: CASSTPGQGF. The CDR3 nucleotides read TGTGCCAGCAGCACGCCGGGACAGGGGTTT.